The clone carrying this TCR beta chain came up a few times. Its target is not known. Every bit of the isolated RNA underwent reverse transcription, so sequencing read expressed TCRB transcripts. Here immunoSEQ multiplex PCR was the method, and the copy in TCRdb shows in-frame clones only, minus some. This table has some 640,000 clones, roughly an eighth appearing once. The data originate from a study of beta chain features in type 1 diabetes. General observations from the study: Shortening that was moderate but significant affected the TCRB CDR3s of Type 1 diabetes patients in all four CD4+ subsets. More deletions and fewer insertions at VDJ junctions were seen in type 1 diabetes patients.

CD4+ naive, central memory, regulatory and stem cell-like memory cells were sorted via CD45RO/CCR7/CD25/CD127/CD95/CD27. Germline CDR1 SEHNR, CDR2 FQNEAQ (reference sequence). The germline V and J ends were trimmed by 4 bases and 1 base, with 7 bases remaining between them. The CDR3 extends over 13 amino acids. This sequence originates from a man in his late teens or twenties with type 1 diabetes. The sequencing input was naive CD4+ T cells from blood. V is TRBV7-9 and J is TRBJ1-1; D unresolved. CDR3 sequence reads: CASSSLQNTEAFF. Written as DNA, the CDR3 is TGTGCCAGCAGCTCTTTACAGAACACTGAAGCTTTCTTT.